The 13 T cell receptor beta chains given below trace back to one sample, sequenced in a study of Tregs in tolerant kidney transplant recipients. Clones were sequenced by immunoSEQ multiplex PCR, and TCRdb holds only the in-frame ones, with some missing. The table includes 90,000 to 120,000 clones, 90% detected once. The sequences come from CD4+ T cells from blood, collected before the transplant. The receptor source for this set is a human donor who received a combined kidney and bone marrow transplant.

The chain carries TRBV28 and TRBJ1-5; possibly TRBD1 for D (6 bases). CDR3 length equals 12 residues. Germline V gives CDR1 MDHEN, CDR2 SYDVKM. The CDR3 bases are TGTGCAGCGAAACAGGGACGGGTGCCCCAGCATTTT. As protein: CAAKQGRVPQHF. The complete variable domain, with remaining parts taken from reference TRBV28 and TRBJ1-5, reads DVKVTQSSRYLVKRTGEKVFLECVQDMDHENMFWYRQDPGLGLRLIYFSYDVKMKEKGDIPEGYSVSREKKERFSLILESASTNQTSMYLCAAKQGRVPQHFGDGTRLSIL.

The CDR3 sequence is CASSSVGYQETQYF. In DNA form, the CDR3 reads TGTGCCAGCAGCTCGGTGGGCTACCAAGAGACCCAGTACTTC. The rearrangement joins TRBV5-6 to TRBJ2-5, with D unclear. There are 14 residues in the CDR3. V dropped 3 bases and J dropped 0 bases, with 9 bases sitting between them. Germline lookup yields CDR1 SGHDT and CDR2 YYEEEE.

The chain recombines TRBV7-2 with TRBJ1-4, with a weak D call TRBD1 (6 bases). V shed 1 base and J shed 7 bases, with 16 bases lying between them. Germline V lookup: CDR1 SGHTA, CDR2 FQGNSA. The CDR3 is 16 residues long. CDR3 bases: TGTGCCAGCAGCTTAGAGGGGCCGCAGGGGAGTGAAAAACTGTTTTTT. Protein: CASSLEGPQGSEKLFF.

V gene TRBV4-1 combines with J gene TRBJ2-7; weak D call: TRBD1 (6 bases). CDR1 is MGHRA, CDR2 YSYEKL, per germline. V was shortened by 0 bases and J by 3 bases, with 15 bases between the two germline ends. The CDR3 consists of 16 residues. CDR3 loop: CASSQDYGTPFYEQYF. DNA of the CDR3: TGCGCCAGCAGCCAAGACTACGGGACACCTTTCTACGAGCAGTACTTC.

This chain connects TRBV18 to TRBJ1-2; D is perhaps TRBD1 (5 bases). Trimming stripped 2 bases from V and 0 bases from J, with 16 bases between. CDR3 size: 17 residues. CDR1 is KGHSH, CDR2 LQKENI, per germline. The chain's CDR3 is CASSPVATARTNYGYTF. The DNA of the CDR3 is TGTGCCAGCTCACCAGTTGCGACAGCTAGAACTAACTATGGCTACACCTTC. Drawing the rest from reference TRBV18 and TRBJ1-2, the complete variable domain is NAGVMQNPRHLVRRRGQEARLRCSPMKGHSHVYWYRQLPEEGLKFMVYLQKENIIDESGMPKERFSAEFPKEGPSILRIQQVVRGDSAAYFCASSPVATARTNYGYTFGSGTRLTVV.

The chain couples TRBV7-8 to TRBJ1-2, with unresolved D. The V and J ends lost 5 bases and 8 bases respectively, with 15 bases between them. The germline V gene encodes CDR1 SGHVS and CDR2 FQNEAQ. This CDR3 comprises 13 residues. CDR3 residues: CASSLNVPGGYTF. The CDR3 region has the DNA TGTGCCAGCAGCCTCAACGTCCCGGGGGGCTACACCTTC. The entire variable domain, with the rest obtained from reference TRBV7-8 and TRBJ1-2, is as follows: GAGVSQSPRYKVAKRGQDVALRCDPISGHVSLFWYQQALGQGPEFLTYFQNEAQLDKSGLPSDRFFAERPEGSVSTLKIQRTQQEDSAVYLCASSLNVPGGYTFGSGTRLTVV.

The chain uses TRBV27 and TRBJ1-1, with D maybe TRBD1 (5 bases). The CDR3 runs 13 residues. V dropped 2 bases and J dropped 12 bases, with 16 bases sitting between them. CDR1 and CDR2 (germline): MNHEY, SMNVEV (reference sequence). The CDR3 coding sequence is TGTGCCAGCAGTTTAACAGGTGAGTTTGGGCCTTTCTTT. It translates to CASSLTGEFGPFF.

This clone came up once. The chain carries TRBV11-2 and TRBJ1-1; D possibly corresponds to TRBD1 (5 bases). Trimming shortened V by 5 bases and J by 7 bases, and 11 bases separated the two germline ends. This CDR3 is 12 amino acids long. Germline CDR1 is SGHAT and CDR2 is FQNNGV. The CDR3 region has the DNA TGTGCCAGCAGCCCTCAGGGTCTTGAAGCTTTCTTT. Translating gives CASSPQGLEAFF.

CDR3 sequence (DNA): TGTGCCAGCAGGGGGACAGGTAGCAATCAGCCCCAGCATTTT. Translating gives CASRGTGSNQPQHF. The J gene is TRBJ1-5, the V gene TRBV2, with 8 bases aligning to TRBD1. Germline loops: CDR1 SNHLY, CDR2 FYNNEI. The CDR3 has 14 amino acids. With 6 bases clipped from V and 0 bases from J, the junction kept 1 base outside the gene matches.

CDR3 region: CASSSGTGGGYGYTF. Written as DNA, the CDR3 is TGTGCCAGCAGTTCCGGGACAGGGGGCGGCTATGGCTACACCTTC. This chain uses TRBV28 with TRBJ1-2; the match to TRBD1 covers 12 bases. Looked up from germline, CDR1 is MDHEN and CDR2 is SYDVKM. The CDR3 totals 15 residues. The junction had 4 bases not matched to a gene; V was cut back by 4 bases and J by 4 bases.

J is TRBJ1-5 and V is TRBV4-1; 9 bases line up with TRBD1. Germline lookup yields CDR1 MGHRA and CDR2 YSYEKL. V was clipped by 3 bases and J by 3 bases; unmatched bases: 12. This CDR3 region has 18 residues. The CDR3 nucleotides read TGCGCCAGCAGCCAGGGAAGGCGGACAGGGGAAAACAATCAGCCCCAGCATTTT. It is translated as CASSQGRRTGENNQPQHF.

The chain recombines TRBV9 with TRBJ2-2, with D possibly matching TRBD2 (6 bases). The germline V gene has CDR1 SGDLS and CDR2 YYNGEE. The CDR3 has 13 residues. Trimming took off 7 bases at V and 4 bases at J, with 11 bases between the two ends. CDR3 amino acids: CASGGRGTGELFF. The CDR3 nucleotides read TGTGCCAGCGGAGGGCGGGGCACCGGGGAGCTGTTTTTT. Variable domain in full (rest from reference TRBV9 and TRBJ2-2): DSGVTQTPKHLITATGQRVTLRCSPRSGDLSVYWYQQSLDQGLQFLIQYYNGEERAKGNILERFSAQQFPDLHSELNLSSLELGDSALYFCASGGRGTGELFFGEGSRLTVL.

As to this clone: A junction boundary mismatches the germline segment, possibly from a read error. V is TRBV6-5 and J is TRBJ1-2; D is undetermined. Germline V gives CDR1 MNHEY, CDR2 SVGAGI. This CDR3 comprises 11 residues. CDR3 bases: TGTGCTAGCGGGTTAAACTATGACTACACCTTC. The encoded protein is CASGLNYDYTF.